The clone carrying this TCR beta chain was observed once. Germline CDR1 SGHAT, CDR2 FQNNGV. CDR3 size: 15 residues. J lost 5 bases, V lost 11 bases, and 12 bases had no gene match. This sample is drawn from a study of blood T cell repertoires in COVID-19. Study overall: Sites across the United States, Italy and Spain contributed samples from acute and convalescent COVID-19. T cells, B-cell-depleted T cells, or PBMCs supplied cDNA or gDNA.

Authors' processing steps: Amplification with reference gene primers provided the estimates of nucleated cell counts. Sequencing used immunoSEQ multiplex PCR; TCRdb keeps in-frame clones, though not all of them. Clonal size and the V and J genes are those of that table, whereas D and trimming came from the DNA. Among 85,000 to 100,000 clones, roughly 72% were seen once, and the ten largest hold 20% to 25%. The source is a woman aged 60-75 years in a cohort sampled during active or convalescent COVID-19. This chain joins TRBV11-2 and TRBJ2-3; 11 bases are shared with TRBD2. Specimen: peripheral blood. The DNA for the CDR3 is TGTGCCGCTGGGGTTAGCGGGGGGGCCCTAGATACGCAGTATTTT. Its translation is CAAGVSGGALDTQYF.